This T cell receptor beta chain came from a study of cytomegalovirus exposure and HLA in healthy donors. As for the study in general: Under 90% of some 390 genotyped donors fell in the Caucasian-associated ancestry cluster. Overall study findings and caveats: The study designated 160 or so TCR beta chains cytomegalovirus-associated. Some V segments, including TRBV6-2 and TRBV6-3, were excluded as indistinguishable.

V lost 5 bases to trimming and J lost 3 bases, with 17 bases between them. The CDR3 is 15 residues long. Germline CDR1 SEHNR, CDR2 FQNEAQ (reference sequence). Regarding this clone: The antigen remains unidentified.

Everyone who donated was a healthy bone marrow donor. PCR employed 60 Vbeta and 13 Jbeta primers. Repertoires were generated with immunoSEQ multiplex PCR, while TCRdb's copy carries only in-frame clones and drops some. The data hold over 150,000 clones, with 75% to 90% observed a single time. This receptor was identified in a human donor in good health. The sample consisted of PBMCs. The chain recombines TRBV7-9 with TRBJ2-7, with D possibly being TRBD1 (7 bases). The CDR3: CASSRPQGGLYEQYF. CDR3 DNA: TGTGCCAGCAGCAGACCCCAGGGGGGACTCTACGAGCAGTACTTC.